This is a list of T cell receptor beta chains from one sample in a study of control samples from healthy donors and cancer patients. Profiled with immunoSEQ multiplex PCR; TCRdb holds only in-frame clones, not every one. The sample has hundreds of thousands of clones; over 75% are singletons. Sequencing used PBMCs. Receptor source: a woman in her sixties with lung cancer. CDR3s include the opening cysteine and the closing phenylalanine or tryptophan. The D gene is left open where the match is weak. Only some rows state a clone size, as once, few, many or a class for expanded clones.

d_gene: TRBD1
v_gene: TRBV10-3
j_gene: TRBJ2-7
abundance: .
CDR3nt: TGTGCCATCAGTGAGCCCTCCGGGACAGGCCGCTACGAGCAGTACTTC
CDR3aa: CAISEPSGTGRYEQYF

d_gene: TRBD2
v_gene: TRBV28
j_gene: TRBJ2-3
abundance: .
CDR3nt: TGTGCCAGCAGTTTCCCCGCAACTAGCGGATCTAGCACAGATACGCAGTATTTT
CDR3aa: CASSFPATSGSSTDTQYF

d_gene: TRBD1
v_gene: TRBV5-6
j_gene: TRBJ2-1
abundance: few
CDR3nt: TGTGCCAGCAGCATCGACAGGGGGGAGACCTACAATGAGCAGTTCTTC
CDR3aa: CASSIDRGETYNEQFF

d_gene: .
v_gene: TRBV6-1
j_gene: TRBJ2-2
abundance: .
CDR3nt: TGTGCCAGCAGTGAAGGGGGACGGGGCCTGAACACCGGGGAGCTGTTTTTT
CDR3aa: CASSEGGRGLNTGELFF

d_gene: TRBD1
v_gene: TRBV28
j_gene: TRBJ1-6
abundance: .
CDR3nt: TGTGCCAGCAGGCGGGACAGGGTTTCACCCCTCCACTTT
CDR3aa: CASRRDRVSPLHF

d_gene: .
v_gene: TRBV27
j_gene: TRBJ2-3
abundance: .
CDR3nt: TGTGCCAGCAGCCGTCAAGATACGCAGTATTTT
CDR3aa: CASSRQDTQYF

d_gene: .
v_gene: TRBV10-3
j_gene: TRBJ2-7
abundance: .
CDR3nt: TGTGCCATCAGTGTTCCCGAGGCAGGGGAGTGGACCTACGAGCAGTACTTC
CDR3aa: CAISVPEAGEWTYEQYF

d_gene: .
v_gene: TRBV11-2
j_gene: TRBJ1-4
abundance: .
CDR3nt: TGTGCCAGCAGCTTGGCCGCCGGGGACTCAACTAATGAAAAACTGTTTTTT
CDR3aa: CASSLAAGDSTNEKLFF

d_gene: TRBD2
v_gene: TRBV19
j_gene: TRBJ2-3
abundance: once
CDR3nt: TGTGCCAGTAGCCTGGGGACTACTTATACCACAGATACGCAGTATTTT
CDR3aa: CASSLGTTYTTDTQYF

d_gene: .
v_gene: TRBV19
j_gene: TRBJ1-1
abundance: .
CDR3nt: TGTGCCAGCTCCCTCACGACCCTCATGAACACTGAAGCTTTCTTT
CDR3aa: CASSLTTLMNTEAFF

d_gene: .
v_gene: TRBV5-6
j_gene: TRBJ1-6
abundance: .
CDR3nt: TGTGCCAGCAGCTTTACGGGAGGCACCTATAATTCACCCCTCCACTTT
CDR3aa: CASSFTGGTYNSPLHF